Many counts were recorded for the clone carrying this T cell receptor beta chain. In the original analysis: Reference gene primer amplification gave estimated nucleated cell counts. Assay used: immunoSEQ multiplex PCR; TCRdb lists only in-frame clones, some missing. From that table come the V and J calls and clone size; the DNA was used to work out D and trimming. The table has fewer than 300,000 clones, 75% to 90% seen once. This entry comes from a study of blood T cell repertoires in COVID-19. This CDR3 spans 18 amino acids. V was pared by 4 bases and J by 1 base, with 8 bases of the junction left unmatched. Per the germline V gene, CDR1 is LNHDA and CDR2 is SQIVND (reference sequence).

The TCR was taken from a man in his thirties or forties with acute or convalescent COVID-19. Sequencing was done on a sample of peripheral blood. The chain joins TRBV19 to TRBJ1-5; the match to TRBD1 covers 12 bases. CDR3 DNA: TGTGCCAGTAGTAGCGGGACAGGGGGCTTAGGAAGCAATCAGCCCCAGCATTTT. Its translation: CASSSGTGGLGSNQPQHF.